This TCR beta chain was sequenced in a study of T-cell memory formation after mild COVID-19. As for the study in general: Clusters were largely donor specific. Findings and limits, study-wide: While clones contracting from day 15 to 85 were balanced between CD4 and CD8, later expanders leaned CD4+.

This clonotype came up many times. Its matching antigen is unknown. TCRdb re-derived calls from the 5' RACE reads in MiXCR, one entry per CDR3 protein. The data show roughly 29,000 distinct CDR3 sequences, around 10% seen once. J was trimmed by 1 base and V by 6 bases; bases with no gene match: 6. There are 15 residues in the CDR3. Germline-derived CDR1 and CDR2 are MNHNY and SVGAGI (reference sequence). The rearrangement links TRBV6-6 to TRBJ2-7, with 10 bases matching TRBD1. The sequence came from an adult woman who had mild COVID-19 (a few samples of this study predate the infection). Cell type and time point are not known. The sample consisted of PBMCs or a T cell subset sorted from them (not recorded which). CDR3 in DNA: TGTGCCAGCAGCCTCGGACAGGGGGGTTCCTACGAGCAGTACTTC. Amino acid sequence: CASSLGQGGSYEQYF.